This T cell receptor (beta chain) was recovered during a study of vaccination effects on CD4 cells after COVID-19. Culture proceeded for roughly ten days, and CD4+ T cells were then isolated. Two-dose BNT162b2 or mRNA-1273 vaccination was given to participants. Study-wide results and limits: In vaccinees who were healthy, merely 1 out of 255 vaccine-induced clones cross-reacted with common cold coronaviruses.

Clones were read by immunoSEQ multiplex PCR, and TCRdb kept only the in-frame ones, dropping some. This table has tens of thousands of clones, around 70% appearing once. Concerning this clone itself: Antigen specificity is unknown.

This sample comprised CD4+ T cells from PBMCs cultured without peptide, obtained after COVID-19 vaccination. The TCR was taken from a human donor who received a COVID-19 vaccine.

The CDR3 here is CASSSTDTQYF. The CDR3 DNA reads TGTGCCAGCAGCTCTACCGATACGCAGTATTTT. The chain has TRBV7-9 and TRBJ2-3, with D unclear. Germline lookup yields CDR1 SEHNR and CDR2 FQNEAQ (reference sequence). With 4 bases removed from V and 6 bases from J, the gap between germline ends came to 5 bases. The CDR3 extends over 11 amino acids.